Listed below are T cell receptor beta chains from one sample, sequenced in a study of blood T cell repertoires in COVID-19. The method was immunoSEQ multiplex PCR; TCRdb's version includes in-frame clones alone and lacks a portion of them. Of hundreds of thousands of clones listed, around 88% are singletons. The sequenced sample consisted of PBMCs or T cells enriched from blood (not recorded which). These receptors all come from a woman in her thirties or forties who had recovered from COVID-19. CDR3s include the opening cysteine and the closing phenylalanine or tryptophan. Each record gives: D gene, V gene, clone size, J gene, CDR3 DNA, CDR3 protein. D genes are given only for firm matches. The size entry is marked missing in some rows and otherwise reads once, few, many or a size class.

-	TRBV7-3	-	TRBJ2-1	TGTGCCAGCAGCTTAGGGGCGGGGAATGAGCAGTTCTTC	CASSLGAGNEQFF
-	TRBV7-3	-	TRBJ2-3	TGTGCCAGCAGCTTAGGCGGGACGGGTGGTACAGATACGCAGTATTTT	CASSLGGTGGTDTQYF
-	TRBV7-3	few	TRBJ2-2	TGTGCCAGCAGCCCCCAGGGGCTCGGCGGGGAGCTGTTTTTT	CASSPQGLGGELFF
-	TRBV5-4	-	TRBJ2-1	TGTGCCAGCAGCCCCGCGGGCACCGGCAATGAGCAGTTCTTC	CASSPAGTGNEQFF
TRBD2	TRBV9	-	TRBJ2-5	TGTGCCAGCAGCGCCAGAACGGGGGGGGAAGAGACCCAGTACTTC	CASSARTGGEETQYF
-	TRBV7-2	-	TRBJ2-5	TGTGCCAGCAGCTTATCCAGTGAGACCCAGTACTTC	CASSLSSETQYF
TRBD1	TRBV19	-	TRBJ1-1	TGTGCCAGTAGTACCCGTACAGGGGTGAACACTGAAGCTTTCTTT	CASSTRTGVNTEAFF
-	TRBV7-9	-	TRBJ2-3	TGTGCCAGCAGCCTCGCTAGGACAGATACGCAGTATTTT	CASSLARTDTQYF
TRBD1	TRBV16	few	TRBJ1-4	TGTGCCAGCAGCCACCAGGGGGCGGACGAAAAACTGTTTTTT	CASSHQGADEKLFF
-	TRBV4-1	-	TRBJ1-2	TGCGCCAGCAGCCAAAACGGCTATGGCTACACCTTC	CASSQNGYGYTF
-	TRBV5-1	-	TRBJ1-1	TGCGCCAGCAGCTTGAGTGCCGCTCAGAATACTGAAGCTTTCTTT	CASSLSAAQNTEAFF
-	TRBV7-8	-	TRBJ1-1	TGTGCCAGCAGCTTAGGGGGCCAGAACACTGAAGCTTTCTTT	CASSLGGQNTEAFF
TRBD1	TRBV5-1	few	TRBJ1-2	TGCGCCAGCAGCCTCGCCGGGACAGGGGCCGATGGCTACACCTTC	CASSLAGTGADGYTF
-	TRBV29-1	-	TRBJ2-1	TGCAGCAGCCCGACCGGGAACAATGAGCAGTTCTTC	CSSPTGNNEQFF
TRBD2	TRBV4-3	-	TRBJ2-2	TGCGCCAGCAGCCAAGATCAACTAGCGGGGAACACCGGGGAGCTGTTTTTT	CASSQDQLAGNTGELFF
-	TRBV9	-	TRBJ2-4	TGTGCCAGCTCCTTAGGGGTGGAAGGAAACATTCAGTACTTC	CASSLGVEGNIQYF
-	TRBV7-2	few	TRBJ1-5	TGTGCCAGCAGCTCCGCAGGGGTTCTCCAGCCCCAGCATTTT	CASSSAGVLQPQHF
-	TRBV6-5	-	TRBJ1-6	TGTGCCAGCAGTTACTCGGGCAGGGGAAGGTCACCCCTCCACTTT	CASSYSGRGRSPLHF
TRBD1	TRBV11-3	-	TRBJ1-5	TGTGCCAGCAGCTTGCGGGACAGGGTCCCACATTGTACTTTTAATCAGCCCCAGCATTTT	CASSLRDRVPHCTFNQPQHF
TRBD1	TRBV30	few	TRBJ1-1	TGTGCCTGGGCCAAGCCAGACAGGGGGGGGACTGAAGCTTTCTTT	CAWAKPDRGGTEAFF
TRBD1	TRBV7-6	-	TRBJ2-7	TGTGCCAGCAGCTCCCTCGGGACAGGGAACACCTACGAGCAGTACTTC	CASSSLGTGNTYEQYF
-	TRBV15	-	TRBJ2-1	TGTGCCACCAGCCGCGCAGACTCCGGGCAGTTCTTC	CATSRADSGQFF
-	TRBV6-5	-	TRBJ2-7	TGTGCCAGCAGTTACTCCGCGGGCCTAGGTCCCTACGAGCAGTACTTC	CASSYSAGLGPYEQYF
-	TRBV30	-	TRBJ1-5	TGTGCCTGGAGTCTCCAGGGCAGCAATCAGCCCCAGCATTTT	CAWSLQGSNQPQHF
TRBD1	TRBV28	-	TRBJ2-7	TGTGCCAGCAGTTTAGGGGACAGGGGCAAATACTTC	CASSLGDRGKYF
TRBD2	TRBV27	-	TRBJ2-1	TGTGCCAGCAAACGGACTAGCGGGGGTGAGCAGTTCTTC	CASKRTSGGEQFF
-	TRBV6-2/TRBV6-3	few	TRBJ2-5	TGTGCCAGCAGTTACCTGACCACAGGGACCCAGTACTTC	CASSYLTTGTQYF
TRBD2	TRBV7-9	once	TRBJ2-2	TGTGCCAGCAGCGGATCCGGGACTAAGAACACCGGGGAGCTGTTTTTT	CASSGSGTKNTGELFF
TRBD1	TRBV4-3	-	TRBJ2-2	TGCGCCAGCAGCCAAGAATGGCAGGGGGCGATGGACGGGGAGCTGTTTTTT	CASSQEWQGAMDGELFF